A selection of T cell receptor beta chains follows, all from one sample in a study of blood T cell repertoires in COVID-19. The assay was immunoSEQ multiplex PCR, and TCRdb's table has in-frame clones only and misses some. The table has a few hundred thousand clones, approximately 90% seen once. The sequencing input was PBMCs or T cells enriched from blood (not recorded which). The receptors were sampled from a woman aged 18-29 years who had recovered from COVID-19. The CDR3 runs from the conserved cysteine through the conserved F or W. A D gene is named only where the DNA matches it firmly. Size is omitted from some rows. Given values are once, few, many or a class for expanded clones.

TRBV12-5	TRBJ1-2	TRBD1	-	TGTGCTAGTGGTAATCGAATCGGGACAGACCTAGGCTACACCTTC	CASGNRIGTDLGYTF
TRBV11-2	TRBJ1-1	-	-	TGTGCCAGCAGCTCGCGCCTGAATATGAACACTGAAGCTTTCTTT	CASSSRLNMNTEAFF
TRBV6-2/TRBV6-3	TRBJ2-2	-	-	TGTGCCAGCAGTTACTTCTTGTACGGGGAGCTGTTTTTT	CASSYFLYGELFF
TRBV2	TRBJ2-7	TRBD1	-	TGTGCCAGCGGGGGACAGGTTTACTCCTACGAGCAGTACTTC	CASGGQVYSYEQYF
TRBV9	TRBJ2-1	TRBD2	-	TGTGCCAGCAGCGTAGCCACTAGCGGGGGTATTAGCTCCTACAATGAGCAGTTCTTC	CASSVATSGGISSYNEQFF
TRBV2	TRBJ1-4	TRBD1	-	TGTGCCAGCAGTCCCGACAGGGGTGGTGAAAAACTGTTTTTT	CASSPDRGGEKLFF
TRBV2	TRBJ2-3	-	-	TGTGCCAGCAGTGAAGTCGGGGTAGATACGCAGTATTTT	CASSEVGVDTQYF
TRBV30	TRBJ1-2	-	once	TGTGCCTGGAGTGTACTAGGGTGGGGCTATGGCTACACCTTC	CAWSVLGWGYGYTF
TRBV5-1	TRBJ2-3	TRBD1	-	TGCGCCAGCAGGATAGGGACAGGGGGGACAGATACGCAGTATTTT	CASRIGTGGTDTQYF
TRBV5-4	TRBJ1-6	TRBD1	-	TGTGCCAGCAGCACCCGGGACAGCCTAAGGTCCCTCCACTTT	CASSTRDSLRSLHF
TRBV9	TRBJ1-6	TRBD1	few	TGTGCCAGCAGCGCAGAGGACAGGGGAAATTCACCCCTCCACTTT	CASSAEDRGNSPLHF
TRBV5-1	TRBJ2-7	TRBD1	-	TGCGCCAGCAGCTTATATACGGGACAGCTTAGCTCCTACGAGCAGTACTTC	CASSLYTGQLSSYEQYF
TRBV4-1	TRBJ2-2	TRBD1	once	TGCGCCAGCAGCCAAGCTGGACAGGGTTTGGCCGGGGAGCTGTTTTTT	CASSQAGQGLAGELFF
TRBV5-6	TRBJ2-5	-	-	TGTGCCAGCAGCTTAGCGAATAGAAAAGAGACCCAGTACTTC	CASSLANRKETQYF
TRBV28	TRBJ2-5	-	-	TGTGCCAGCAGGTGGGAGATGGGGACCCAGTACTTC	CASRWEMGTQYF
TRBV19	TRBJ1-5	-	-	TGTGCCTCCGGCGGCCGTCATCAGCCCCAGCATTTT	CASGGRHQPQHF
TRBV6-5	TRBJ1-4	TRBD1	once	TGTGCCAGCAGTTACTCTCTGACAGGGTCAAAACTGTTTTTT	CASSYSLTGSKLFF
TRBV28	TRBJ1-6	-	-	TGTGCCAGCAGTTCGGGGGTCCTACCGGGGCTATATAATTCACCCCTCCACTTT	CASSSGVLPGLYNSPLHF
TRBV19	TRBJ1-6	TRBD1	-	TGTGCCAGTAGTTCTATACAGGGGAGCTCCTATAATTCACCCCTCCACTTT	CASSSIQGSSYNSPLHF
TRBV29-1	TRBJ1-2	TRBD1	-	TGCAGCGTGGCGCGCCGCCGGGACAGGGGAACTAACTATGGCTACACCTTC	CSVARRRDRGTNYGYTF
TRBV30	TRBJ2-7	-	few	TGTGCCTGGAGTGCGGCAGGTCACAAATTCTTC	CAWSAAGHKFF
TRBV5-1	TRBJ1-2	TRBD1	-	TGCGCCAGCAGCCCGTCGGGACAGGGGAGCTATGGCTACACCTTC	CASSPSGQGSYGYTF
TRBV2	TRBJ2-7	-	-	TGTGCCAGCAGGGCAGGCCGATCCTACGAGCAGTACTTC	CASRAGRSYEQYF
TRBV6-2/TRBV6-3	TRBJ1-1	-	-	TGTGCCAGCAGTTACGATCTGGGCGACACTGAAGCTTTCTTT	CASSYDLGDTEAFF
TRBV5-4	TRBJ1-4	TRBD1	-	TGTGCCAGCAGCTCGAGAGGGGGCTCTAATGAAAAACTGTTTTTT	CASSSRGGSNEKLFF
TRBV5-6	TRBJ1-5	-	-	TGTGCCAGCAGCTTGGGACTGTCCCCCATGGGGCCCCAGCATTTT	CASSLGLSPMGPQHF
TRBV19	TRBJ2-5	TRBD1	-	TGTGTCAAGCCCGACAGGGCCAAAGAGACCCAGTACTTC	CVKPDRAKETQYF
TRBV7-2	TRBJ2-2	-	-	TGTGCCAGCAGCTTACAAGGCGGGACGAACACCGGGGAGCTGTTTTTT	CASSLQGGTNTGELFF
TRBV6-1	TRBJ1-4	-	-	TGTGCCAGCAGTGAAGCAATCCTAGGCCGCAGTGGAGAAAAACTGTTTTTT	CASSEAILGRSGEKLFF
TRBV6-5	TRBJ2-7	-	-	TGTGCCAGCAGTTACCGGCCGTGGAGCTACGAGCAGTACTTC	CASSYRPWSYEQYF
TRBV28	TRBJ2-2	TRBD1	-	TGTGCCAGCAGGGCAGGGACAGGGACCACCGGGGAGCTGTTTTTT	CASRAGTGTTGELFF
TRBV10-3	TRBJ1-2	TRBD1	-	TGTGCCATCAGTGACTCTCCGCCGGGGACAGGGACCGGTGGCTACACCTTC	CAISDSPPGTGTGGYTF
TRBV7-2	TRBJ2-5	-	-	TGTGCCAGCAGCCCCCCAGGGCCCCAAGAGACCCAGTACTTC	CASSPPGPQETQYF
TRBV10-2	TRBJ1-2	-	once	TGCGCCAGCGGACACAATCCTAACTATGGCTACACCTTC	CASGHNPNYGYTF
TRBV6-5	TRBJ1-4	-	-	TGTGCCAGCAGTTATACGGGAATGGGGGAAAAACTGTTTTTT	CASSYTGMGEKLFF
TRBV4-1	TRBJ1-2	-	-	TGCGCCAGCAGCCAAGTAACAGGGTTGAAGTACTATGGCTACACCTTC	CASSQVTGLKYYGYTF
TRBV2	TRBJ2-7	TRBD2	-	TGTGCCAGCAGACAGACTAGCGGGGGGGCCAAATACGAGCAGTACTTC	CASRQTSGGAKYEQYF
TRBV27	TRBJ1-1	-	-	TGTGCCAGCAATTGGTTCGAGGGAGGGTACACTGAAGCTTTCTTT	CASNWFEGGYTEAFF
TRBV25-1	TRBJ2-7	-	-	TGTGCCGTGAGACAGTACTACGAGCAGTACTTC	CAVRQYYEQYF
TRBV27	TRBJ1-6	-	-	TGTGCCAGCAGTTTAATGTGGGACACCTTTAATTCACCCCTCCACTTT	CASSLMWDTFNSPLHF
TRBV9	TRBJ2-1	-	-	TGTGCCAGCAGCGCACAGGGAGTCAGCCTCCGCCATGAGCAGTTCTTC	CASSAQGVSLRHEQFF
TRBV29-1	TRBJ2-2	-	-	TGCAGCGTCCCTCGGGGGAGCGGGGAGCTGTTTTTT	CSVPRGSGELFF
TRBV15	TRBJ2-7	TRBD2	few	TGTGCCGGGGGACTAGCGACATACGAGCAGTACTTC	CAGGLATYEQYF
TRBV7-3	TRBJ2-7	-	few	TGTGCCAGCAGCTTAACGATCCGGGACGAGCAGTACTTC	CASSLTIRDEQYF
TRBV6-5	TRBJ2-1	-	-	TGTGCCAGCAGTTACCCGGCTACAGGGTTGGGGAATGAGCAGTTCTTC	CASSYPATGLGNEQFF
TRBV27	TRBJ2-1	TRBD1	-	TGTGCCAGCAGTTTACTCTGGCAGGGGACAGCCAATGAGCAGTTCTTC	CASSLLWQGTANEQFF